Listed here are 18 T cell receptor beta chains from one sample, sequenced in a study of CD8 T cells in Susac syndrome (dated by TCRdb to 2018 to 2020). Receptor amplification or capture employed the immunoSEQ multiplex PCR assay. RNA was extracted with the RNeasy kit and roughly 0.5 to 1 ug was reverse transcribed using random hexamers. TCRdb trimmed public reads at Q25 via fastp, called clones via MiXCR and kept in-frame beta chains. Merged by CDR3 protein, the rows form single entries marked with the most common genes and DNA. The sample includes under 550,000 distinct CDR3 sequences, with more than 80% observed a single time. The ten largest clones represent around 0.12% of the sample. Sample: CD8+ T cells from PBMCs. Source of these receptors: a human donor with multiple sclerosis.

V and J are TRBV4-1 and TRBJ2-7; the D gene is possibly TRBD1 (6 bases). The V and J ends lost 3 bases and 3 bases respectively, with 15 bases between them. The CDR3 totals 15 residues. Germline assignment: CDR1 MGHRA and CDR2 YSYEKL. CDR3 sequence reads: CASSHPNSGVYEQYF. Here the CDR3 DNA reads TGCGCCAGCAGCCACCCCAATTCAGGGGTCTACGAGCAGTACTTC.

V is TRBV10-2 and J is TRBJ2-2; D unresolved. Germline loops: CDR1 WSHSY, CDR2 SAAADI. Deletions cut 4 bases from V and 3 bases from J, with 9 bases between. CDR3 length: 14 residues. Here the CDR3 DNA reads TGCGCCAGCAGTGCGAACAGATACACCGGGGAGCTGTTTTTT. It translates to CASSANRYTGELFF.

V and J are TRBV29-1 and TRBJ2-1; the D gene could be TRBD1 or TRBD2 (6 bases each). V lost 3 bases, J lost 0 bases, and 15 bases lay in between. The CDR3 is 16 amino acids. From germline, CDR1 is SQVTM and CDR2 ANQGSEA. CDR3 loop: CSVDFGGTSSYNEQFF. For the CDR3, the DNA is TGCAGCGTTGATTTCGGCGGGACAAGCTCCTACAATGAGCAGTTCTTC.

The chain carries TRBV6-2 or TRBV6-3 and TRBJ2-1, with D uncertain. The V end lost 2 bases, the J end lost 9 bases, and 11 bases lay between the germline ends. The CDR3 spans 13 residues. Germline V lookup: CDR1 MNHEY, CDR2 SVGEGT. This CDR3 is CASSYEVASEQFF. The CDR3 DNA follows: TGTGCCAGCAGTTACGAAGTAGCCTCTGAGCAGTTCTTC.

This chain joins TRBV2 and TRBJ1-2; D is undetermined. CDR1 is SNHLY, CDR2 FYNNEI, per germline. Trimming cost V 0 bases and J 3 bases, with 14 bases left between them. The CDR3 runs to 16 residues. In DNA form, the CDR3 reads TGTGCCAGCAGTGAAGCGTTTGACCGATCTGACTATGGCTACACCTTC. Encoded protein: CASSEAFDRSDYGYTF.

The count of this clonotype is one. V and J are TRBV11-2 and TRBJ2-5; a weak D match, TRBD1 (6 bases). V was trimmed by 4 bases and J by 2 bases, leaving 11 bases between them. The CDR3 runs to 14 residues. The V gene's germline CDR1 is SGHAT and CDR2 FQNNGV. CDR3 nucleotides: TGTGCCAGCAGCTCGTGGACAGAACAAGAGACCCAGTACTTC. Translating gives CASSSWTEQETQYF.

The CDR3 bases are TGTGCCAGCAGTCCGCTGGGGGGGTCCCTTACATATGGCTACACCTTC. As protein: CASSPLGGSLTYGYTF. This chain uses TRBV6-6 with TRBJ1-2; D possibly corresponds to TRBD1 (5 bases). Trimming left V 5 bases short and J 5 bases short, with 21 bases between. Germline lookup yields CDR1 MNHNY and CDR2 SVGAGI (reference sequence). The CDR3 spans 16 residues.

This sequence joins TRBV4-1 and TRBJ1-5, with D possibly TRBD1 on 6 matching bases. Trimming took 4 bases from V and 4 from J, leaving 8 bases between them. CDR3 length equals 13 residues. Germline CDR1 and CDR2: MGHRA and YSYEKL. The CDR3 here is CASSLGQNQPQHF. Here the CDR3 DNA reads TGCGCCAGCAGCCTAGGACAGAATCAGCCCCAGCATTTT.

This chain joins TRBV6-1 and TRBJ2-5; TRBD2 aligns across 14 bases. Germline V gene sequence: CDR1 MNHNS, CDR2 SASEGT. V trimming: 5 bases; J trimming: 3 bases; junction bases outside the gene matches: 8. This CDR3 spans 17 amino acids. CDR3 DNA sequence: TGTGCCAGCAGTCTTTTGACTAGCGGGGGGGCTAAAGAGACCCAGTACTTC. It specifies CASSLLTSGGAKETQYF.

The rearrangement uses TRBV6-1 and TRBJ2-1; 9 bases line up with TRBD2. The CDR3 is 15 residues long. CDR1 and CDR2 (germline): MNHNS, SASEGT. V shed 4 bases, J shed 5 bases, and the junction held 6 bases outside the gene matches. Here the CDR3 reads CASSVSGGFNNEQFF. CDR3 nucleotides: TGTGCCAGCAGTGTAAGCGGGGGGTTCAACAATGAGCAGTTCTTC.

This clonotype was seen just once. CDR3 region: CASSPGTGVGETQYF. The CDR3 DNA reads TGTGCCAGCTCACCCGGGACAGGGGTTGGAGAGACCCAGTACTTC. V is TRBV18 and J is TRBJ2-5, with 10 bases identical to TRBD1. This CDR3 region has 15 residues. The germline V gene has CDR1 KGHSH and CDR2 LQKENI. V was pared by 3 bases and J by 4 bases, with 5 bases of the junction left unmatched.

This clonotype has just one count. V is TRBV12-3 or TRBV12-4 and J is TRBJ2-2, with D tentatively TRBD1 (6 bases). The CDR3 spans 15 residues. Between the trimmed V and J ends, which lost 5 bases and 8 bases, there was a span of 18 bases. CDR3 protein: CASSASGTSSGELFF. DNA of the CDR3: TGTGCCAGCAGTGCCTCCGGGACATCGTCGGGGGAGCTGTTTTTT.

The chain is built from TRBV27 and TRBJ2-1; D is perhaps TRBD1 (7 bases). Germline V lookup: CDR1 MNHEY, CDR2 SMNVEV (reference sequence). V lost 4 bases to trimming and J lost 5 bases, with 18 bases between them. This CDR3 is built from 16 residues. The CDR3 DNA sequence: TGTGCCAGCAGTTCCCCAGGGGGGATGAGTGACAATGAGCAGTTCTTC. It specifies CASSSPGGMSDNEQFF.

The chain links TRBV29-1 to TRBJ2-7; D unclear. V shed 3 bases and J shed 0 bases, with 9 bases lying between them. CDR1 and CDR2 (germline): SQVTM, ANQGSEA. This CDR3 is built from 13 residues. CDR3 in DNA: TGCAGCGTTGATGGCGGCACCTCCTACGAGCAGTACTTC. Translating gives CSVDGGTSYEQYF.

V and J are TRBV12-3 or TRBV12-4 and TRBJ1-2; 7 bases agree with TRBD1. The V and J ends lost 7 bases and 0 bases, in that order; junction bases with no gene match: 14. The CDR3 contains 17 residues. The CDR3 is CASNLQRDSVTNYGYTF. CDR3 DNA: TGTGCCAGCAACTTACAAAGGGACAGTGTAACTAACTATGGCTACACCTTC.

This clonotype has more than one count but fewer than ten. The germline gene is not matched at one end of the junction; a read error may be the cause. This chain links TRBV4-1 with TRBJ1-1, with a possible D match to TRBD1 (5 bases). CDR1 is MGHRA, CDR2 YSYEKL, per germline. The CDR3 has 15 amino acids. Here the CDR3 DNA reads TGTGCCAGCTCACAAGGCCCCGGGGGGAACACTGAAGCTTTCTTT. Its protein is CASSQGPGGNTEAFF.

The rearrangement uses TRBV19 and TRBJ2-7; D tentatively fits TRBD1 or TRBD2 (5 bases each). In germline, CDR1 is LNHDA, CDR2 SQIVND (reference sequence). The CDR3 runs to 13 residues. V was clipped by 5 bases and J by 6 bases, with 14 bases between them. The CDR3 here is CASSSWGGGEQYF. The CDR3 DNA follows: TGTGCCAGTAGTTCCTGGGGTGGGGGCGAGCAGTACTTC.

V and J are TRBV27 and TRBJ2-7; D gene uncertain. V was clipped by 3 bases and J by 6 bases, with 9 bases between them. This CDR3 region has 12 residues. Per germline, CDR1 MNHEY and CDR2 SMNVEV (reference sequence). The CDR3 region is CASSFGPTEQYF. CDR3 in DNA: TGTGCCAGCAGTTTTGGCCCGACCGAGCAGTACTTC.